These T cell receptor beta chains were read from a single sample in a study of read filtering for tumor transcriptome and immune sequencing. TCRdb re-derived calls from the reads in MiXCR, one entry per CDR3 protein. The repertoire holds 30,000 to 35,000 distinct CDR3 sequences, with approximately 17% as singletons. Sequencing input: a population of CD138-negative cells sorted from bone marrow. The receptors were gathered from a donor at least 40 years old with multiple myeloma. The CDR3 runs from the conserved cysteine through the conserved F or W. Each record gives: clone size, V gene, D gene, J gene, CDR3 DNA, CDR3 protein. D genes are given only for firm matches. Size is omitted from some rows. Given values are once, few, many or a class for expanded clones.

>.|TRBV19|TRBD2|TRBJ2-1
TGTGCCAGTAGTATGGCTAGCGGGAGCTCCTACAATGAGCAGTTCTTC
CASSMASGSSYNEQFF
>many|TRBV14|.|TRBJ2-1
TGTGCCAGCAGCCTTTGGCTAGCCGAAGAGCAGTTCTTC
CASSLWLAEEQFF
>many|TRBV2|TRBD1|TRBJ1-6
TGTGCCAGCAGTACCGCGACAGGGGGTTCACCCCTCCACTTT
CASSTATGGSPLHF
>many|TRBV24-1|.|TRBJ1-1
TGTGCCACCAGTGACCACGGACAGAAGGAAGCTTTCTTT
CATSDHGQKEAFF
>many|TRBV4-1|.|TRBJ1-3
TGCGCCAGCAGCCAAGAATCGGCGATAGCGTTCTCTGGAAACACCATATATTTT
CASSQESAIAFSGNTIYF
>many|TRBV11-2|TRBD1|TRBJ2-1
TGTGCCAGCAGCTCCGACAGGGGGAATGAGCAGTTCTTC
CASSSDRGNEQFF
>many|TRBV18|.|TRBJ1-1
TGTGCCAGCTCACCCTCGACGCGGGATGAAGCTTTCTTT
CASSPSTRDEAFF
>many|TRBV10-3|TRBD2|TRBJ2-3
TGTGCCATCAGCGGAGCTAGCGGAGAATCCTCCGGGGCAGATACGCAGTATTTT
CAISGASGESSGADTQYF
>many|TRBV29-1|TRBD1|TRBJ2-2
TGCAGCGTTGATTTGACAGGGGAGGCCGGGGAGCTGTTTTTT
CSVDLTGEAGELFF
>many|TRBV7-6|.|TRBJ2-1
TGTGCCAGCAGTCAAGACGTGGGGGGCAATGAGCAGTTCTTC
CASSQDVGGNEQFF
>many|TRBV7-9|.|TRBJ2-7
TGTGCCAGCAGCGACAGCACACAGAGCTCCTACGAGCAGTACTTC
CASSDSTQSSYEQYF
>many|TRBV6-2/TRBV6-3|TRBD2|TRBJ2-1
TGTGCCAGCACCTTGGGACTATACAATGAGCAGTTCTTC
CASTLGLYNEQFF
>many|TRBV30|.|TRBJ2-5
TGTGCCTGGAGTAGGGGAGGGGGAGAGACCCAGTACTTC
CAWSRGGGETQYF
>many|TRBV19|TRBD1|TRBJ1-4
TGTGCCAGTAGTATCGGGACAGCCTCGGGTGAAAAACTGTTTTTT
CASSIGTASGEKLFF
>few|TRBV19|TRBD1|TRBJ2-3
TGTGCCAGTAGGACAGGGGTCACAGATACGCAGTATTTT
CASRTGVTDTQYF